The T cell receptor beta chain described here comes from a study of lymphopenia after photon versus proton radiotherapy. The germline V gene has CDR1 SGHRS and CDR2 YFSETQ. V shed 0 bases and J shed 4 bases, with 14 bases lying between them. This CDR3 is 15 amino acids long. Some clones are missing from TCRdb's copy, which holds only in-frame ones; the method was immunoSEQ multiplex PCR. This table has 2,500 to 3,500 clones, roughly 79% appearing once. This sample comprised peripheral blood, obtained from a patient treated with proton-based radiotherapy. The chain joins TRBV5-1 to TRBJ2-7, with D perhaps TRBD1 (6 bases). The sequence derives from a man at least 80 years old with esophageal cancer. The CDR3 sequence is CASSLGAGTQYEQYF. The CDR3 DNA reads as TGCGCCAGCAGCTTGGGGGCCGGGACACAATACGAGCAGTACTTC.